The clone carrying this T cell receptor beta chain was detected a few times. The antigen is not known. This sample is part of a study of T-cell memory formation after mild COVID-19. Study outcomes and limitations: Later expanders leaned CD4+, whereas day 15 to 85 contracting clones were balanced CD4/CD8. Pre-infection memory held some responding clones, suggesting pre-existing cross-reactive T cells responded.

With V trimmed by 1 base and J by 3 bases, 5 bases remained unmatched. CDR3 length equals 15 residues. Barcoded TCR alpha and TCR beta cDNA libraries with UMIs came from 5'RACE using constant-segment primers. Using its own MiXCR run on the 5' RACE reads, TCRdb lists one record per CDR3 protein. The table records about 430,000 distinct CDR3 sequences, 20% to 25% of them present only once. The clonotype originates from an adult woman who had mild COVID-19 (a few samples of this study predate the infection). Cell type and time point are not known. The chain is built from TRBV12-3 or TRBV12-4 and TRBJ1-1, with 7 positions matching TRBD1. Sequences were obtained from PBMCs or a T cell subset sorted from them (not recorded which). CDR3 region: CASSLGRGRDTEAFF. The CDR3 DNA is TGTGCCAGCAGTTTAGGTAGGGGGCGGGACACTGAAGCTTTCTTT.